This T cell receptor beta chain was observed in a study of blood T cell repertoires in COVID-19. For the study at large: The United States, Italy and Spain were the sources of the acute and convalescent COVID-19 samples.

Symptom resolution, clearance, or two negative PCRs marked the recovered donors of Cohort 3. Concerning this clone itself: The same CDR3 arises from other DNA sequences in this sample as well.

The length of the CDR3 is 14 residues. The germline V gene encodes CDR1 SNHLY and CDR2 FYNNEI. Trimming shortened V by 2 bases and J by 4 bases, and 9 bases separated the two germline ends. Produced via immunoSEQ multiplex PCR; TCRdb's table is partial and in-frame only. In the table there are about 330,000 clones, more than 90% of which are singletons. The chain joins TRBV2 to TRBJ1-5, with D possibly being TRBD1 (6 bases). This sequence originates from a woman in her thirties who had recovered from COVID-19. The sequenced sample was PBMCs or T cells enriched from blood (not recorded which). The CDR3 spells CASSERQGNQPQHF. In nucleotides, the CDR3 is TGTGCCAGCAGTGAACGCCAGGGGAATCAGCCCCAGCATTTT.